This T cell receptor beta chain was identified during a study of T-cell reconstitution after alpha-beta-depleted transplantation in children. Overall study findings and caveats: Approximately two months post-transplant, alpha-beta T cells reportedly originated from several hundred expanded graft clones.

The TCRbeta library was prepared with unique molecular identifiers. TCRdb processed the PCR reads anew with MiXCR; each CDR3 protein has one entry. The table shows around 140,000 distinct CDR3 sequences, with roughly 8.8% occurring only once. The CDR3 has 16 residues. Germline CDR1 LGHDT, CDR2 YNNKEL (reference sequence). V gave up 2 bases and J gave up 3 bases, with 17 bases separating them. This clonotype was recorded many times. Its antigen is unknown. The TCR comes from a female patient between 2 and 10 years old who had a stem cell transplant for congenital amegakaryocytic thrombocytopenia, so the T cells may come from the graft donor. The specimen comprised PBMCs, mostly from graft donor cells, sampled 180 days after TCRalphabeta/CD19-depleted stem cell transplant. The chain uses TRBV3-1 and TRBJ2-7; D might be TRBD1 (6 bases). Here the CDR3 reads CASSQSLGTTFYEQYF. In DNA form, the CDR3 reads TGTGCCAGCAGCCAATCCTTGGGGACAACCTTCTACGAGCAGTACTTC.